Sequencing of this T cell receptor beta chain was carried out in a study of blood T cell repertoires in COVID-19. Adults between about 18 and 89 years of age took part from about two dozen US areas. The CDR3 is 15 amino acids. Germline assignment: CDR1 GTSNPN and CDR2 SVGIG (reference sequence). The J segment lost 2 bases and the V segment lost 2 bases, leaving 2 bases of the junction unmatched. In the authors' workflow: Using reference gene primer amplification, nucleated cell counts were estimated. Clones were sequenced by immunoSEQ multiplex PCR, and TCRdb holds only the in-frame ones, with some missing. V, J and clone size are those of that table, while D and trimming were read from the DNA. The data hold almost 500,000 clones, with approximately 86% observed a single time.

The clonotype was recovered from a woman between 55 and 75 years old who had recovered from COVID-19. The sequencing input was PBMCs or T cells enriched from blood (not recorded which). The V gene is TRBV30, the J gene TRBJ1-3, with 11 bases identical to TRBD1. The CDR3, as DNA: TGTGCCTGGAGTCCGGGACAGGGGGCTGGAAACACCATATATTTT. It is translated as CAWSPGQGAGNTIYF.